A selection of T cell receptor beta chains follows, all from one sample in a study of vaccination and CD4 T cells after COVID-19. TCRdb re-derived calls from the PCR reads in MiXCR, one entry per CDR3 protein. The table shows around 10,000 distinct CDR3 sequences, with approximately 53% occurring only once. The antigens of these receptors remain unknown. Specimen: CD4+ T cells from blood, cultured in vitro. Every receptor here comes from a human donor who had recovered from COVID-19. CDR3s include the opening cysteine and the closing phenylalanine or tryptophan. D genes are given only for firm matches. Rows give clone size only sometimes, using once, few, many, or a class for an expanded clone.

j_call clone_size d_call v_call cdr3_length cdr3_nt cdr3_aa
TRBJ2-2 . . TRBV11-2 12 TGTGCCAGCAGCTTTACCACCGGGGAGCTGTTTTTT CASSFTTGELFF
TRBJ2-7 few . TRBV6-1 15 TGTGCCAGCAGTGAAGCGCGGGACGGCTCCTACGAGCAGTACTTC CASSEARDGSYEQYF
TRBJ2-3 few TRBD2 TRBV2 12 TGTGCCAGCAGTCCGGGGGGGGATACGCAGTATTTT CASSPGGDTQYF
TRBJ2-6 . TRBD1 TRBV28 19 TGTGCCAGCAGTTTTTTGGGGGACAGGGGTTCCTCCGGGGCCAACGTCCTGACTTTC CASSFLGDRGSSGANVLTF
TRBJ2-1 . . TRBV5-8 19 TGTGCCAGCACCCCCGTTTTAGGCTACGACAGCAGCTCCTACAATGAGCAGTTCTTC CASTPVLGYDSSSYNEQFF
TRBJ2-1 . . TRBV11-2 14 TGTGCCAGCAGCTTCCGGGGGACACGGGTTGAGCAGTTCTTC CASSFRGTRVEQFF
TRBJ2-1 . . TRBV12-3/TRBV12-4 13 TGTGCCAGCAGTAGCGGATGGTACAATGAGCAGTTCTTC CASSSGWYNEQFF
TRBJ2-7 . . TRBV5-4 13 TGTGCCAGCAGTTCGCACCTCCACTACGAGCAGTACTTC CASSSHLHYEQYF
TRBJ1-5 . . TRBV24-1 18 TGTGCCACCAGTGATTTGGTATGGAGGGATCCAAGCAATCAGCCCCAGCATTTT CATSDLVWRDPSNQPQHF
TRBJ1-5 medium-sized . TRBV11-2 15 TGTGCCAGCAGCGGCCGGGACGGGAGCAATCAGCCCCAGCATTTT CASSGRDGSNQPQHF
TRBJ2-6 . . TRBV24-1 15 TGTGCCACCAGTTCCCCCGCACCCGGGGCCAACGTCCTGACTTTC CATSSPAPGANVLTF
TRBJ2-4 . . TRBV28 14 TGTGCCAGCACCGAAGGCGGAGGGGGAAACATTCAGTACTTC CASTEGGGGNIQYF
TRBJ2-4 . TRBD1 TRBV10-3 15 TGTGCCATCAGTGAGAGTGGGACAGGGATAAACATTCAGTACTTC CAISESGTGINIQYF
TRBJ2-5 . . TRBV6-1 14 TGTGCCAGCACCCTGAATAGGGGCGGGGAGACCCAGTACTTC CASTLNRGGETQYF